This T cell receptor (beta chain) was found in a study of T cell responses to AZD1222 COVID-19 vaccine. Some clones are missing from TCRdb's copy, which holds only in-frame ones; the method was immunoSEQ multiplex PCR. The sample lists about 200,000 clones; 85% to 95% were seen once. Germline trimming cut 4 bases from V and 9 bases from J; bases unmatched to any gene: 8. Germline V gene lookup returns CDR1 MNHEY and CDR2 SMNVEV (reference sequence). CDR3 length: 14 residues. The sample was peripheral blood, taken 28 days after the second dose of the MenACWY control vaccine. The clonotype originates from an adult who received the MenACWY meningococcal vaccine as a control. This chain connects TRBV27 to TRBJ2-3; 9 positions agree with TRBD2. The CDR3 sequence: CASSSTSGRITQYF. The CDR3 DNA follows: TGTGCCAGCAGTTCCACTAGCGGGCGTATCACGCAGTATTTT.